A single sample is the source of the 16 T cell receptor beta chains below, sequenced in a study of early T cells in non-severe SARS-CoV-2 infection. MiXCR, applied by TCRdb to the 5' RACE reads, yields one record per CDR3 protein. The sample carries 65,000 to 85,000 distinct CDR3 sequences, roughly 11% recorded once. The sequenced sample consisted of whole blood. The receptors were sampled from an adult who was a healthcare worker with PCR-confirmed SARS-CoV-2 infection or an uninfected control (not recorded which).

This clonotype was recorded many times. The chain joins TRBV7-6 to TRBJ2-5; no definite D call. Germline assignment: CDR1 SGHVS and CDR2 FNYEAQ. The germline V and J ends were trimmed by 5 bases and 4 bases, with 14 bases remaining between them. This CDR3 region has 14 residues. The CDR3 protein is CASSPRLLGETQYF. The CDR3 DNA follows: TGTGCCAGCAGCCCGCGACTTTTAGGAGAGACCCAGTACTTC.

This clonotype was picked up many times. This chain links TRBV7-6 with TRBJ2-2; D gene ambiguous. Deletions cut 4 bases from V and 0 bases from J, with 0 bases between. This CDR3 comprises 12 residues. The V gene's germline CDR1 is SGHVS and CDR2 FNYEAQ. The CDR3 loop is CASSSNTGELFF. The CDR3, as DNA: TGTGCCAGCAGCTCGAACACCGGGGAGCTGTTTTTT. Full variable domain (remainder filled in from reference TRBV7-6 and TRBJ2-2): GAGVSQSPRYKVTKRGQDVALRCDPISGHVSLYWYRQALGQGPEFLTYFNYEAQQDKSGLPNDRFSAERPEGSISTLTIQRTEQRDSAMYRCASSSNTGELFFGEGSRLTVL.

The chain has TRBV6-2 or TRBV6-3 and TRBJ2-3, with D perhaps matching TRBD1 or TRBD2 (6 bases each). Trimming took off 5 bases at V and 5 bases at J, with 17 bases between the two ends. Germline V gene data show CDR1 as MNHEY and CDR2 as SVGEGT. The CDR3 has 15 amino acids. CDR3 sequence (DNA): TGTGCCAGCAGTCGAGGGACATTCGGGAGAGATACGCAGTATTTT. Its protein is CASSRGTFGRDTQYF.

This clonotype was detected a few times. The chain carries TRBV7-9 and TRBJ1-5; D not certain. Germline CDR1 reads SEHNR; CDR2 reads FQNEAQ (reference sequence). V was cut by 2 bases and J by 1 base, with 18 bases left in between. This CDR3 is 18 amino acids long. For the CDR3, the DNA is TGTGCCAGCAGCTTATATACGGGGTCAGGATGGAGCAATCAGCCCCAGCATTTT. Translation gives CASSLYTGSGWSNQPQHF.

This clonotype was counted many times. The V call is TRBV5-1, the J call TRBJ2-7; maybe TRBD1 (6 bases). The V gene's germline CDR1 is SGHRS and CDR2 YFSETQ. Trimming stripped 1 base from V and 0 bases from J, with 17 bases between. This CDR3 has 17 amino acids. CDR3 bases: TGCGCCAGCAGCTTGAATAGCAGGGGCGGACGCTCCTACGAGCAGTACTTC. Translation gives CASSLNSRGGRSYEQYF.

The sample holds many counts of this clonotype. V is TRBV18 and J is TRBJ1-4; D gene ambiguous. The V gene's germline CDR1 is KGHSH and CDR2 LQKENI. The CDR3 consists of 14 residues. Trimming shortened V by 1 base and J by 6 bases, and 9 bases separated the two germline ends. The CDR3 loop reads CASSPRIRDEKLFF. DNA for the CDR3: TGTGCCAGCTCACCACGGATAAGGGATGAAAAACTGTTTTTT.

This clonotype was counted many times. The chain is built from TRBV6-5 and TRBJ2-6, with 11 nucleotides matching TRBD1. CDR3 size: 16 residues. After removal of 5 bases from V and 3 bases from J, the junction contained 3 bases not matched to a gene. The V gene's germline CDR1 is MNHEY and CDR2 SVGAGI. CDR3 loop: CASSGQGANGANVLTF. In DNA form, the CDR3 reads TGTGCCAGCAGTGGACAGGGGGCAAATGGGGCCAACGTCCTGACTTTC.

This clonotype came up many times. The gene calls are TRBV21-1 and TRBJ1-3; the table's D gene call, TRBD1, was not cross checked with the DNA. TRBV21-1 is flagged as a pseudogene. CDR3 length: 14 amino acids. The CDR3 is CASPGQYSGNTIYF. The CDR3 DNA reads TGTGCCAGCCCCGGACAGTACTCTGGAAACACCATATATTTT.

This clonotype was picked up many times. The CDR3, as DNA: TGCAGTGCTAGAGATGATCGGACAGGGATTGGCTACACCTTC. Its protein product is CSARDDRTGIGYTF. The chain joins TRBV20-1 to TRBJ1-2; 8 nucleotides agree with TRBD1. CDR3 length: 14 amino acids. The germline V gene has CDR1 DFQATT and CDR2 SNEGSKA (reference sequence). The ends lost 0 bases at V and 7 bases at J; junction bases unmatched: 7.

Comment on this clonotype: A much larger clone differs by one base, so this may be a read error. The conserved final phenylalanine or tryptophan is absent from the CDR3, which likely points to a read error. The chain is built from TRBV7-2 and TRBJ2-7, with D perhaps matching TRBD1 (5 bases). CDR3 length: 14 amino acids. The V and J ends lost 5 bases and 0 bases respectively, with 11 bases between them. The germline V gene has CDR1 SGHTA and CDR2 FQGNSA. This CDR3 reads CASSPGHSSYEQYS. In nucleotides, the CDR3 is TGTGCCAGCAGCCCCGGACATAGCTCCTACGAGCAGTACTCC.

Only a few counts were recorded for this clonotype. The rearrangement uses TRBV5-1 and TRBJ2-5; TRBD1 or TRBD2 may be the D gene (5 bases each). The germline gives CDR1 SGHRS, CDR2 YFSETQ. The V end was cut by 9 bases, the J end by 8 bases, with 17 bases between. The CDR3 length is 12 residues. CDR3 residues: CATANVGGTQYF. CDR3 DNA: TGCGCCACCGCGAACGTTGGGGGAACCCAGTACTTC.

The chain combines TRBV2 with TRBJ2-2, with D possibly called TRBD1 or TRBD2 (5 bases each). This CDR3 contains 14 residues. In germline, CDR1 is SNHLY, CDR2 FYNNEI. Trimming removed 5 bases from V and 7 bases from J, with 14 bases in between. The CDR3: CASSTGTTNGELFF. CDR3 in DNA: TGTGCCAGCAGTACCGGGACCACAAACGGGGAGCTGTTTTTT.

The sample holds many counts of this clonotype. The rearrangement joins TRBV7-6 to TRBJ2-7, with 10 bases matching TRBD1. This CDR3 contains 15 residues. The trim removed 4 bases at V and 3 bases at J, leaving 6 bases unmatched. Germline values: CDR1 SGHVS, CDR2 FNYEAQ. CDR3 amino acids: CASSSIRDRGYEQYF. The CDR3 bases are TGTGCCAGCAGCTCAATCCGGGACAGGGGCTACGAGCAGTACTTC. Complete variable domain (other parts from reference TRBV7-6 and TRBJ2-7): GAGVSQSPRYKVTKRGQDVALRCDPISGHVSLYWYRQALGQGPEFLTYFNYEAQQDKSGLPNDRFSAERPEGSISTLTIQRTEQRDSAMYRCASSSIRDRGYEQYFGPGTRLTVT.

This clonotype was detected many times. The J gene is TRBJ1-1, the V gene TRBV2; D remains ambiguous. The CDR3 length is 15 residues. From germline, CDR1 is SNHLY and CDR2 FYNNEI. V lost 6 bases and J lost 1, with 15 bases in between. The CDR3 loop is CASRLQQAANTEAFF. The CDR3 coding sequence is TGTGCCAGCAGACTTCAGCAAGCGGCGAACACTGAAGCTTTCTTT.

This clonotype was seen repeatedly, ten times or more. J is TRBJ2-5 and V is TRBV3-1; D uncertain. Germline CDR1 reads LGHDT; CDR2 reads YNNKEL (reference sequence). The CDR3 has 14 residues. V lost 0 bases and J 7 bases, leaving 12 bases between the germline ends. CDR3 in DNA: TGTGCCAGCAGCCAAGACACGGCGGCTGGGACCCAGTACTTC. It translates to CASSQDTAAGTQYF.

This clonotype was observed a handful of times. The chain links TRBV5-4 to TRBJ2-1; D is possibly TRBD2 (7 bases). Looked up from germline, CDR1 is SGHNT and CDR2 is YYREEE (reference sequence). V was trimmed by 4 bases and J by 2 bases, leaving 16 bases between them. The length of the CDR3 is 16 residues. The CDR3 region is CASSPGGAQAYNEQFF. The CDR3 DNA sequence: TGTGCCAGCAGCCCTGGGGGGGCGCAGGCCTACAATGAGCAGTTCTTC.